Described below is a single TCR beta chain sequence and its context. Antigen unknown. The data derive from a study of siplizumab effects on memory and regulatory T cells. Whole-study results and caveats: No more than a minor fraction of alloreactive clones could be traced back to unstimulated subsets. For siplizumab cultures, the suppressive function of their proliferating Tregs was not confirmed. The majority of clones, roughly 80-96% of proliferating CD4+ or CD8+ clones, lacked an assignable naive or memory phenotype. In controls, roughly 25% of mappable alloreactive CD4+ clones were Treg-derived on average, versus around 69% with siplizumab.

Measured with immunoSEQ multiplex PCR; TCRdb has only the in-frame clones, and not every one. The sample records fewer than 100,000 clones, 90% to 95% being singletons. The CDR3 runs to 14 residues. Germline CDR1 is MNHEY and CDR2 is SVGAGI. V lost 9 bases, J lost 1 base, and 6 bases stayed unmatched. The sequenced sample was non-Treg CD4+ T cells sorted from blood. This TCR came from a human donor in good health. The chain couples TRBV6-5 to TRBJ2-7, with TRBD1 identical over 10 bases. CDR3 bases: TGTGCCAGTATGCCGGGACAGGGGTCCTACGAGCAGTACTTC. Translating it yields CASMPGQGSYEQYF.